The following is a TCR beta chain sequence with its context. Its cognate antigen is unknown. The CDR3 totals 15 residues. J lost 4 bases, V lost 5 bases, and 8 bases had no gene match. Germline assignment: CDR1 SEHNR and CDR2 FQNEAQ (reference sequence). The data stem from a study of radiotherapy plus CTLA-4 blockade in lung cancer. Overall study context: Patients showed objective responses in around a sixth of cases and disease control in approximately 28%. Study-wide findings and caveats: The study found tumor-derived TCR clones expanded in blood after radiotherapy plus ipilimumab.

Profiling relied on immunoSEQ multiplex PCR, and the TCRdb table lists in-frame clones only, not all of them. The table shows roughly 110,000 clones, with approximately 77% occurring only once. The receptor's source is a human donor with non-small cell lung cancer that progressed on radiotherapy plus ipilimumab. Some clones in this sample may be carry-over from other donors' samples. The J gene is TRBJ2-1, the V gene TRBV7-9; 7 bases agree with TRBD2. Specimen: peripheral blood, collected from a patient treated with radiotherapy plus ipilimumab. CDR3 sequence (DNA): TGTGCCAGCAGCCCTTGGGGGGGAGCGTACAATGAGCAGTTCTTC. As protein: CASSPWGGAYNEQFF.